The clone carrying this T cell receptor beta chain has more than one count but fewer than ten. Its antigen is not identified. This specimen comes from a study of early T cells in non-severe SARS-CoV-2 infection. Background on the study: The study sequenced bulk RNA from unsorted whole blood, with chains unpaired. Overall study results and limits: Clonotype matching in VDJdb favored anti-spike CD8 responses and did not capture private and CD4 specificities.

V was clipped by 6 bases and J by 0 bases, with 6 bases between them. The CDR3 is 14 residues long. Germline CDR1 is MNHEY and CDR2 is SVGEGT. As part of library construction, unique molecular identifiers were attached to individual cDNA molecules. In TCRdb, the 5' RACE reads were re-called with MiXCR into one record per CDR3 protein. The sample records about 53,000 distinct CDR3 sequences, 12% being singletons. The sequence came from an adult who was a healthcare worker with PCR-confirmed SARS-CoV-2 infection or an uninfected control (not recorded which). V gene TRBV6-2 or TRBV6-3 combines with J gene TRBJ2-6; the D is unclear. Material: whole blood, obtained at baseline. The CDR3 protein is CASRKSSGANVLTF. The CDR3 DNA reads as TGTGCCAGCAGAAAGAGCTCTGGGGCCAACGTCCTGACTTTC.